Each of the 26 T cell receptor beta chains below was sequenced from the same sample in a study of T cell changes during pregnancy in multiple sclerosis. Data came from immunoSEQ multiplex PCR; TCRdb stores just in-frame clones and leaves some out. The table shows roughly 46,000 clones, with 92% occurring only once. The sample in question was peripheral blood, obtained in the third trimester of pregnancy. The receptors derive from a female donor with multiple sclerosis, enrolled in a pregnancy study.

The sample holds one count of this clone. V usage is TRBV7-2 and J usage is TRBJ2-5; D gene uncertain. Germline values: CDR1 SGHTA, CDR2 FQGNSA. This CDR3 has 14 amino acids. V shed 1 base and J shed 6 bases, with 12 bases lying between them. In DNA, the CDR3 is TGTGCCAGCAGCTTAGGGATCATGACACAGACCCAGTACTTC. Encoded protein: CASSLGIMTQTQYF.

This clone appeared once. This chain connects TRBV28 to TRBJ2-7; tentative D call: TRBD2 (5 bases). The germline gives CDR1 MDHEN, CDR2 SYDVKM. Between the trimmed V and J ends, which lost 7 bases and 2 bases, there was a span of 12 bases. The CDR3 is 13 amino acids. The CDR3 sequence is CASTSSVAYEQYF. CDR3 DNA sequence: TGTGCCAGCACAAGTAGCGTGGCCTACGAGCAGTACTTC. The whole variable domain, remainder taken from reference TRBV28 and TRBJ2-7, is DVKVTQSSRYLVKRTGEKVFLECVQDMDHENMFWYRQDPGLGLRLIYFSYDVKMKEKGDIPEGYSVSREKKERFSLILESASTNQTSMYLCASTSSVAYEQYFGPGTRLTVT.

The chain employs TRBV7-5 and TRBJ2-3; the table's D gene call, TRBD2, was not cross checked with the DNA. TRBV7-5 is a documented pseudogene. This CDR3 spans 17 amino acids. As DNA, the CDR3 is TGTGCCAGAAGCTTCCCCGGACCTAGCGGGAGCACAGATACGCAGTATTTT. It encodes CARSFPGPSGSTDTQYF.

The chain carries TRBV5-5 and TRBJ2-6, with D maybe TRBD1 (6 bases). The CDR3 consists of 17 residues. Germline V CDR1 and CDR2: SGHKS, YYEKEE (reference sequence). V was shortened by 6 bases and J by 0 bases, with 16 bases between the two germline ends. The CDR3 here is CASTGGQPLSGANVLTF. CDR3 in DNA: TGTGCCAGCACTGGCGGACAGCCGCTCTCTGGGGCCAACGTCCTGACTTTC.

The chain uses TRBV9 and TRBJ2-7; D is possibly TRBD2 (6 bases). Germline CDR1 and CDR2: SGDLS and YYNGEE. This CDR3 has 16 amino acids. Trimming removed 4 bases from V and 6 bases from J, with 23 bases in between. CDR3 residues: CASSPYGGGIGTEQYF. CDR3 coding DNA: TGTGCCAGCAGCCCCTATGGTGGCGGGATAGGTACCGAGCAGTACTTC.

CDR3 DNA sequence: TGTGCCAGTAGTATTAGGACGTTACGGAGGGAGCAGTACTTC. Translation gives CASSIRTLRREQYF. The V call is TRBV19, the J call TRBJ2-7; possible D gene TRBD2, 5 bases. The CDR3 is made up of 14 amino acids. Germline CDR1 reads LNHDA; CDR2 reads SQIVND (reference sequence). Deletions cut 3 bases from V and 7 bases from J, with 16 bases between. Filled out from reference TRBV19 and TRBJ2-7, the complete variable domain reads DGGITQSPKYLFRKEGQNVTLSCEQNLNHDAMYWYRQDPGQGLRLIYYSQIVNDFQKGDIAEGYSVSREKKESFPLTVTSAQKNPTAFYLCASSIRTLRREQYFGPGTRLTVT.

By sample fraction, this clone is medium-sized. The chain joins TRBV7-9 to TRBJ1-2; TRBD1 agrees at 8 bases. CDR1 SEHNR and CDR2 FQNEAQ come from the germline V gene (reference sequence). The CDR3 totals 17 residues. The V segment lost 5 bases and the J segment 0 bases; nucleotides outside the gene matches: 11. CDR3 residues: CASSHGAMTGANYGYTF. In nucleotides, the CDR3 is TGTGCCAGCAGCCATGGGGCGATGACAGGGGCTAACTATGGCTACACCTTC.

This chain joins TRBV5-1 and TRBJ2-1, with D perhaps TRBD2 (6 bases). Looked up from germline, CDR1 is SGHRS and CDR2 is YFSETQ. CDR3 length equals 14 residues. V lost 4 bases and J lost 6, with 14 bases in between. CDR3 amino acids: CASSPDYFFNEQFF. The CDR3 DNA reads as TGCGCCAGCAGCCCGGACTACTTTTTCAATGAGCAGTTCTTC.

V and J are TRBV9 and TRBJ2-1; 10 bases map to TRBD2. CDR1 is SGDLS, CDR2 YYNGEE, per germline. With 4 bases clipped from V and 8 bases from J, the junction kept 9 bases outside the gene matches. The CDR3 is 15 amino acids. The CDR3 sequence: CASSQGGLALDEQFF. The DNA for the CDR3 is TGTGCCAGCAGCCAAGGGGGACTAGCGTTGGATGAGCAGTTCTTC. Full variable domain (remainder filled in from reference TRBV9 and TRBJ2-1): DSGVTQTPKHLITATGQRVTLRCSPRSGDLSVYWYQQSLDQGLQFLIQYYNGEERAKGNILERFSAQQFPDLHSELNLSSLELGDSALYFCASSQGGLALDEQFFGPGTRLTVL.

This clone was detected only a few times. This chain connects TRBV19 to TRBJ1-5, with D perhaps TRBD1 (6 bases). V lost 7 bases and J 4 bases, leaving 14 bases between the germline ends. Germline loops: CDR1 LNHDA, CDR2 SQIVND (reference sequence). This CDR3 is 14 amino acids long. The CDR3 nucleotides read TGTGCCAGTACGTACAGGGCGGCGAATCAGCCCCAGCATTTT. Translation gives CASTYRAANQPQHF.

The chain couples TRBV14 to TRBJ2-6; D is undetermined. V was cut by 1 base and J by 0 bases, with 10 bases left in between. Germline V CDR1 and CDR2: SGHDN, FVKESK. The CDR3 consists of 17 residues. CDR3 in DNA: TGTGCCAGCAGCCAAGTCGCAGGCATCTCTGGGGCCAACGTCCTGACTTTC. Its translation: CASSQVAGISGANVLTF.

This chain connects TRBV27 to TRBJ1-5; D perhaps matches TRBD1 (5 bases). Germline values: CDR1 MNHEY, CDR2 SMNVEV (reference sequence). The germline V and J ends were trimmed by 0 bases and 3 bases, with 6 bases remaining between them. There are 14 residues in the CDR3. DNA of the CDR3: TGTGCCAGCAGTTTATCAGGGGCCAATCAGCCCCAGCATTTT. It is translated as CASSLSGANQPQHF.

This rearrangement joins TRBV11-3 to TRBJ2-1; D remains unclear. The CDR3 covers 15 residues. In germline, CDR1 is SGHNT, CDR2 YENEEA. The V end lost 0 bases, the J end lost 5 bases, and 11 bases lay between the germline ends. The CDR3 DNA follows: TGTGCCAGCAGCTTAGATCACAGCAGGAACAATGAGCAGTTCTTC. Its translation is CASSLDHSRNNEQFF.

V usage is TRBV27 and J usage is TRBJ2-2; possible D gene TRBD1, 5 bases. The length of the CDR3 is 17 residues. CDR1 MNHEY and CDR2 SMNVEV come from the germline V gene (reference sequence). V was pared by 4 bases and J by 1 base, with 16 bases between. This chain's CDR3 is CASSSLRRTGNTGELFF. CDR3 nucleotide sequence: TGTGCCAGCAGTTCTCTCCGTCGCACAGGGAACACCGGGGAGCTGTTTTTT.

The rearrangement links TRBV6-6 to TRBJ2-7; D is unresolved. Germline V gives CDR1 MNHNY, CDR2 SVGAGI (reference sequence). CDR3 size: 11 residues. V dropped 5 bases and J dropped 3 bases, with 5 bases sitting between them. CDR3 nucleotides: TGTGCCAGCAGTCCAGACTACGAGCAGTACTTC. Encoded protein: CASSPDYEQYF.

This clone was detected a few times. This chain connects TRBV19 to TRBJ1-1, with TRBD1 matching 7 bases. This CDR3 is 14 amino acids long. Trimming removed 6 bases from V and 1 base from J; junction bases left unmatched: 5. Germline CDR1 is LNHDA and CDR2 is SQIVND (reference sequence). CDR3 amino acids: CASSPGTENTEAFF. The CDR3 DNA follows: TGTGCCAGTAGCCCTGGGACAGAGAACACTGAAGCTTTCTTT.

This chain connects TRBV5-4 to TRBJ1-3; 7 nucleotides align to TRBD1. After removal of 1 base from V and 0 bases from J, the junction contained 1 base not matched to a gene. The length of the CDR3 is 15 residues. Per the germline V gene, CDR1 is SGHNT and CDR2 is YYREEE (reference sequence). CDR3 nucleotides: TGTGCCAGCAGCTTGAGGGACAGCTCTGGAAACACCATATATTTT. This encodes CASSLRDSSGNTIYF.

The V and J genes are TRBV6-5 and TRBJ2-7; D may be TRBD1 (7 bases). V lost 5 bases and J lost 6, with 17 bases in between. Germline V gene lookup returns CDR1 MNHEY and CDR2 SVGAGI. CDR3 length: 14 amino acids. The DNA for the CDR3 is TGTGCCAGCAGTCCGACAGGGAGGTTGGGCGAGCAGTACTTC. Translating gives CASSPTGRLGEQYF.

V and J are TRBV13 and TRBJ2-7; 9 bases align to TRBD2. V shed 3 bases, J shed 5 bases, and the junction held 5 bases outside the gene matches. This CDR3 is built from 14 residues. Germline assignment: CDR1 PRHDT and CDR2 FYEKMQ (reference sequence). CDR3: CASSLGGRAHEQYF. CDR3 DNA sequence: TGTGCCAGCAGCTTGGGCGGGAGGGCCCACGAGCAGTACTTC. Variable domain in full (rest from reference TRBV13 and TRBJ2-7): AAGVIQSPRHLIKEKRETATLKCYPIPRHDTVYWYQQGPGQDPQFLISFYEKMQSDKGSIPDRFSAQQFSDYHSELNMSSLELGDSALYFCASSLGGRAHEQYFGPGTRLTVT.

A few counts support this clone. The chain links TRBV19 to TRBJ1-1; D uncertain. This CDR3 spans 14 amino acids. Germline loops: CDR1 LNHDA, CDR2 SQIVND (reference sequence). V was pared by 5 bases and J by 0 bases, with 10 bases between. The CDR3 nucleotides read TGTGCCAGTAGTTCCGGGATGATGAACACTGAAGCTTTCTTT. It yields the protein CASSSGMMNTEAFF.

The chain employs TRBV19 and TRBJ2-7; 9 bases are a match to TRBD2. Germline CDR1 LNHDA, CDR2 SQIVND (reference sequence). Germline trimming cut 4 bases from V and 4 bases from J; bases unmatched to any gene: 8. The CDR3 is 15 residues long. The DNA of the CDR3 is TGTGCCAGTAGTAGTTGGTCTAGCGGGACTTACGAGCAGTACTTC. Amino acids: CASSSWSSGTYEQYF.

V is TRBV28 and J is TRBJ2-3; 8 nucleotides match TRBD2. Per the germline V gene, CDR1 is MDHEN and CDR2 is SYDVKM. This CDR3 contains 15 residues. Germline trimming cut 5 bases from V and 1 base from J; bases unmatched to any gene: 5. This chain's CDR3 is CASSQRESGTDTQYF. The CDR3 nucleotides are TGTGCCAGCAGTCAGCGGGAGTCGGGCACAGATACGCAGTATTTT.

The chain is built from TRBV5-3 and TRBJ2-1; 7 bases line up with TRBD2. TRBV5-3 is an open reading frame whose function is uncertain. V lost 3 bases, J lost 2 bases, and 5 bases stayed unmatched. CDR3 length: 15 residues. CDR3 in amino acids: CARSSGTTPYNEQFF. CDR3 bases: TGTGCCAGAAGCTCCGGGACTACCCCCTACAATGAGCAGTTCTTC.

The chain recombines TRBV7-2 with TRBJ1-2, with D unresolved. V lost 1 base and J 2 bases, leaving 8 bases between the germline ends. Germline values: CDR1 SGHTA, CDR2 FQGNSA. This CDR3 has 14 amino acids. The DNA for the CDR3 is TGTGCCAGCAGCTTAGTTTTGGCCAACTATGGCTACACCTTC. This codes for CASSLVLANYGYTF.

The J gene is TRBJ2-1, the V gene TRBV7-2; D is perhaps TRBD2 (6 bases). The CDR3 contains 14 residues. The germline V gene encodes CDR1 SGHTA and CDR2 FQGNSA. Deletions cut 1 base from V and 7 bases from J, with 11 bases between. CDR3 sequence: CASSLVGGNNEQFF. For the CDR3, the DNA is TGTGCCAGCAGCTTAGTAGGAGGGAATAATGAGCAGTTCTTC.

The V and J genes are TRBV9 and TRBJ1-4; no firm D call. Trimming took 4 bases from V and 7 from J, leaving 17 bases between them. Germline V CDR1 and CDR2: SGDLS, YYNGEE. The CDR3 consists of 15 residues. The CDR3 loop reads CASSLTSEGSEKLFF. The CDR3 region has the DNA TGTGCCAGCAGCCTCACTTCGGAGGGTAGTGAAAAACTGTTTTTT. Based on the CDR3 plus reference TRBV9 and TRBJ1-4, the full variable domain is DSGVTQTPKHLITATGQRVTLRCSPRSGDLSVYWYQQSLDQGLQFLIQYYNGEERAKGNILERFSAQQFPDLHSELNLSSLELGDSALYFCASSLTSEGSEKLFFGSGTQLSVL.